This is a list of T cell receptor beta chains from one sample in a study of control samples from healthy donors and cancer patients. Some clones are missing from TCRdb's copy, which holds only in-frame ones; the method was immunoSEQ multiplex PCR. The table shows over 90,000 clones, with more than 85% occurring only once. Material for sequencing was PBMCs. These receptors originate from a man in his sixties with lung cancer. Each CDR3 is given with its conserved first and last residue. D genes are given only for firm matches. Expanded clones are given a class, and other clones once, few, many or no size at all.

TRBV7-9	TRBJ1-1	NA	NA	TGTGCCAGCAGCCCGACAAGTGGGATGAACACTGAAGCTTTCTTT	CASSPTSGMNTEAFF
TRBV5-1	TRBJ2-6	TRBD2	many	TGCGCCAGCAGGACGAGTGCGGGAGACTTTTCTGGGGCCAACGTCCTGACTTTC	CASRTSAGDFSGANVLTF
TRBV12-3/TRBV12-4	TRBJ1-2	NA	NA	TGTGCCAGCAGTCCAAGGGACGCATCAGGGAGCACCTTC	CASSPRDASGSTF
TRBV7-3	TRBJ2-1	TRBD1	NA	TGTGCCAGCAGCTTGACAGGGGGCAACAATGAGCAGTTCTTC	CASSLTGGNNEQFF
TRBV6-6	TRBJ2-2	NA	NA	TGTGCCAGCACTCTAGTGGCACAAGACACCGGGGAGCTGTTTTTT	CASTLVAQDTGELFF
TRBV6-5	TRBJ1-1	TRBD1	NA	TGTGCCAGCAGCGCAGGGGGCAGCAACACTGAAGCTTTCTTT	CASSAGGSNTEAFF
TRBV5-4	TRBJ1-1	NA	NA	TGTGCCAGCAGCTTGGGTTTGCAGCTGAACACTGAAGCTTTCTTT	CASSLGLQLNTEAFF
TRBV24-1	TRBJ2-3	TRBD1	NA	TGTGCCACCAGTGATTTGGGGACAGGGGGAACAGATACGCAGTATTTT	CATSDLGTGGTDTQYF
TRBV5-1	TRBJ2-7	NA	NA	TGCGCCAGCAGCTTGGGAGGGGCGAGCGAGCAGTACTTC	CASSLGGASEQYF
TRBV19	TRBJ2-2	NA	NA	TGTGCCAGTAGTCCTAAGACTGGCACCGGGGAGCTGTTTTTT	CASSPKTGTGELFF
TRBV5-1	TRBJ2-1	NA	NA	TGCGCCAGCAGAAAACAGGGACTGCTTCTGAGCTCCTACAATGAGCAGTTCTTC	CASRKQGLLLSSYNEQFF
TRBV5-1	TRBJ2-5	TRBD1	NA	TGCGCCAGCAGCGGTGGGACAGGGCCTCAAGAGACCCAGTACTTC	CASSGGTGPQETQYF
TRBV14	TRBJ2-7	NA	once	TGTGCCAGCAGCCAAGGCGGAGGGCGGTACGAGCAGTACTTC	CASSQGGGRYEQYF
TRBV4-2	TRBJ2-3	TRBD2	once	TGTGCCAGCAGCCAAGATACTATAGCGGGGGGGCGTACAGATACGCAGTATTTT	CASSQDTIAGGRTDTQYF
TRBV6-1	TRBJ2-1	TRBD2	NA	TGTGCCAGCAGTGTAAGCGGGGGGGTTGGTGAGCAGTTCTTC	CASSVSGGVGEQFF
TRBV4-2	TRBJ1-5	NA	NA	TGTGCCAGCAGCCAAACCGTGGTTCCGGGAAGCAATCAGCCCCAGCATTTT	CASSQTVVPGSNQPQHF
TRBV7-2	TRBJ2-3	NA	NA	TGTGCCAGCAGATGGGGGGTCACAGATACGCAGTATTTT	CASRWGVTDTQYF
TRBV7-3	TRBJ2-7	NA	NA	TGTGCCAGCAGCCCTACAGGGTTGGGGCGAGATGAGCAGTACTTC	CASSPTGLGRDEQYF
TRBV7-3	TRBJ1-5	NA	NA	TGTGCCAGCAGCTTAGTCTCAGACGGCAATCAGCCCCAGCATTTT	CASSLVSDGNQPQHF
TRBV7-9	TRBJ1-2	TRBD1	NA	TGTGCCAGCATTCGGGGACAGGTTAACTATGGCTACACCTTC	CASIRGQVNYGYTF
TRBV13	TRBJ1-2	NA	once	TGTGCCAGCAGCTTAGTAGGGCGCGGCTACACCTTC	CASSLVGRGYTF
TRBV25-1	TRBJ2-1	TRBD1	NA	TGTGCCAGCAGTGAATTAGGGACAGGGGCTCTCAATGAGCAGTTCTTC	CASSELGTGALNEQFF
TRBV27	TRBJ1-6	TRBD1	NA	TGTGCCAGCAGTTTATCGAACCTCTACGGACAGGAGACACCCCTCCACTTT	CASSLSNLYGQETPLHF
TRBV7-6	TRBJ1-4	TRBD1	NA	TGTGCCAGCAGCCCAAGACCCAACCAGGGGACAGGGAGGGGTGAAAAACTGTTTTTT	CASSPRPNQGTGRGEKLFF
TRBV7-9	TRBJ2-4	TRBD1	NA	TGTGCCAGCAGCTTAGGCACCGGGACAGGGCTTGCCAAAAACATTCAGTACTTC	CASSLGTGTGLAKNIQYF
TRBV5-4	TRBJ2-2	TRBD1	NA	TGTGCCAGCAGCTCGGGACAGGACACCGGGGAGCTGTTTTTT	CASSSGQDTGELFF
TRBV9	TRBJ2-5	TRBD2	NA	TGTGCCAGCAGCGTTGGCGGGGGGGGCGAAAAGACCCAGTACTTC	CASSVGGGGEKTQYF
TRBV2	TRBJ1-2	NA	NA	TGTGCCAGCAGTCCCTCAGGGCATTATGGCTACACCTTC	CASSPSGHYGYTF
TRBV5-3	TRBJ1-6	TRBD1	NA	TGTGCCAGAAGCCCAGGGGACAGGGACAATTCACCCCTCCACTTT	CARSPGDRDNSPLHF
TRBV15	TRBJ1-2	NA	once	TGTGCCACCAGCAGACAGGGGACCGAGGTCTATGGCTACACCTTC	CATSRQGTEVYGYTF
TRBV11-2	TRBJ1-1	TRBD1	NA	TGTGCCAGCAGCCCCTGGACAGGGGGGAAGAGCACTGAAGCTTTCTTT	CASSPWTGGKSTEAFF
TRBV7-9	TRBJ1-6	TRBD1	NA	TGTGCCAGCAGCTTAGGGACAGGGGGTCTGAGGAATTCACCCCTCCACTTT	CASSLGTGGLRNSPLHF
TRBV4-1	TRBJ1-5	NA	NA	TGCGCCAGCAGCCAAGTCCCGCGGGATCAGCCCCAGCATTTT	CASSQVPRDQPQHF
TRBV27	TRBJ1-6	NA	NA	TGTGCCAGCAGACCGACGTGGGTCTATAATTCACCCCTCCACTTT	CASRPTWVYNSPLHF
TRBV5-1	TRBJ1-1	TRBD1	NA	TGCGCCAGCAGCTCCACAGGGGGCAGCACTGAAGCTTTCTTT	CASSSTGGSTEAFF
TRBV6-4	TRBJ1-6	NA	NA	TGTGCCAGCAGTGACTCTTTATGGGGAAATTCACCCCTCCACTTT	CASSDSLWGNSPLHF
TRBV11-3	TRBJ1-1	NA	NA	TGTGCCAGCAGCGCGGACTTGAACACTGAAGCTTTCTTT	CASSADLNTEAFF
TRBV10-2	TRBJ2-3	TRBD1	NA	TGCGCCAGCATCAATGGACAGGGAGATACAGATACGCAGTATTTT	CASINGQGDTDTQYF
TRBV5-1	TRBJ2-3	NA	NA	TGCGCCAGCAGCCGGACTGGGAGTGGGGGCACAGATACGCAGTATTTT	CASSRTGSGGTDTQYF
TRBV6-5	TRBJ2-1	NA	NA	TGTGCCAGCAGTACTGCTCGCCATGAGCAGTTCTTC	CASSTARHEQFF
TRBV5-1	TRBJ2-5	TRBD2	NA	TGCGCCAGCAGCTTGGGGACTAGCGGGGGCCGAGCCCAGTACTTC	CASSLGTSGGRAQYF
TRBV5-1	TRBJ1-3	NA	NA	TGCGCCAGCAGCTTCCGGGACCTGGTGGGAAGCTCTGGAAACACCATATATTTT	CASSFRDLVGSSGNTIYF
TRBV5-4	TRBJ2-7	TRBD1	NA	TGTGCCAGCAGCCCTACAGGGGATCGCTCCTACGAGCAGTACTTC	CASSPTGDRSYEQYF
TRBV18	TRBJ1-4	NA	NA	TGTGCCAGCTCACCCAGGACAGAAGGATTTAATGAAAAACTGTTTTTT	CASSPRTEGFNEKLFF
TRBV7-9	TRBJ2-3	NA	NA	TGTGCCAGCAGCCCCGCCTGGGCCATCGGGGATACGCAGTATTTT	CASSPAWAIGDTQYF
TRBV4-1	TRBJ2-1	NA	NA	TGCGCCAGCAGCCAAGAGGGCAGCATGGATGAGCAGTTCTTC	CASSQEGSMDEQFF